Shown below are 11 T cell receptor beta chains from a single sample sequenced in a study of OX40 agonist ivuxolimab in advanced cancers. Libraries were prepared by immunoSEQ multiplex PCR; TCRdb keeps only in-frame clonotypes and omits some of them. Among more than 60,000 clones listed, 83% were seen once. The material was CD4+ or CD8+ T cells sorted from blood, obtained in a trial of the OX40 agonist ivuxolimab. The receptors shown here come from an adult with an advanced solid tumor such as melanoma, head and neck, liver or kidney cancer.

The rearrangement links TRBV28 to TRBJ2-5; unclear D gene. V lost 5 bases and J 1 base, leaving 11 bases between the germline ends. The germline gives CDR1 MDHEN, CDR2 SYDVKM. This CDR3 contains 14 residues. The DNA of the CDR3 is TGTGCCAGCAGTCCCCCCTCGGGCCAAGAGACCCAGTACTTC. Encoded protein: CASSPPSGQETQYF.

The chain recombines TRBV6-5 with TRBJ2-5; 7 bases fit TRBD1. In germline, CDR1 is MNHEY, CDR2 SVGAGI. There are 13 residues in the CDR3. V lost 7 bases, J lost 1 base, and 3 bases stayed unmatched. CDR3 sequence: CASTRDSQETQYF. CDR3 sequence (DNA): TGTGCCAGCACTCGGGACAGCCAAGAGACCCAGTACTTC.

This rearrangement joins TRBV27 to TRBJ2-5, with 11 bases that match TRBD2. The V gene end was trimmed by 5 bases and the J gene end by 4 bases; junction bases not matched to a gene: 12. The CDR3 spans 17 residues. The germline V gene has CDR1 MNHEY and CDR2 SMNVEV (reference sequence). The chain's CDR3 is CASSPGVAGGQRETQYF. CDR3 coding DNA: TGTGCCAGCAGTCCCGGGGTAGCGGGGGGGCAGAGAGAGACCCAGTACTTC.

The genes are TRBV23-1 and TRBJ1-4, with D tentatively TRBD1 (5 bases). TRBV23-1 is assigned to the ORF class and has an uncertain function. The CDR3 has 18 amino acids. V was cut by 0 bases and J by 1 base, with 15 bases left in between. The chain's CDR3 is CASSQSGAHKQTNEKLFF. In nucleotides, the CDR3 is TGCGCCAGCAGTCAATCAGGGGCCCATAAGCAAACTAATGAAAAACTGTTTTTT.

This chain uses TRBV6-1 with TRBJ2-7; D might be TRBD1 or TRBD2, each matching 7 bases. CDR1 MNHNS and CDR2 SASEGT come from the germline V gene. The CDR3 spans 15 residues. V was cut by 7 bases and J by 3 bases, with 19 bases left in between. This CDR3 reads CASNRGAGVSYEQYF. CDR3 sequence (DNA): TGTGCCAGCAACAGGGGTGCGGGGGTTAGCTACGAGCAGTACTTC.

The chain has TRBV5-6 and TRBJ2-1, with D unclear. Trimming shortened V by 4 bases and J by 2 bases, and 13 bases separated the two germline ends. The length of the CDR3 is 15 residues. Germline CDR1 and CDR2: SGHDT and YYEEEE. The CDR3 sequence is CASSPLTLPYNEQFF. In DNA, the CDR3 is TGTGCCAGCAGCCCCCTTACCCTACCCTACAATGAGCAGTTCTTC.

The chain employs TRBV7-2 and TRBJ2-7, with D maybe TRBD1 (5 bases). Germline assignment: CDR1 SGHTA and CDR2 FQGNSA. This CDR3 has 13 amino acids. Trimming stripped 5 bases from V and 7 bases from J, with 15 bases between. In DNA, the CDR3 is TGTGCCAGCAGCCCGTTAGGGGCGCGGGAGCAGTACTTC. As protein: CASSPLGAREQYF.

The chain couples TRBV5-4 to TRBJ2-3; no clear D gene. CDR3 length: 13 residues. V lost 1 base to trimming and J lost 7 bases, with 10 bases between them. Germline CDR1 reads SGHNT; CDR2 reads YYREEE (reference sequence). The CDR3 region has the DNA TGTGCCAGCAGCTTGCATAGTCCAAATACGCAGTATTTT. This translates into CASSLHSPNTQYF.

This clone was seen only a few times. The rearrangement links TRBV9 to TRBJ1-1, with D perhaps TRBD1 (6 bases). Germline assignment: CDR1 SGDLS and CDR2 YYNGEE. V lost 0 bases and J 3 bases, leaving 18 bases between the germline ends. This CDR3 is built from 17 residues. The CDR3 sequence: CASSVAGGGSIDTEAFF. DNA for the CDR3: TGTGCCAGCAGCGTAGCTGGGGGGGGCAGTATCGACACTGAAGCTTTCTTT.

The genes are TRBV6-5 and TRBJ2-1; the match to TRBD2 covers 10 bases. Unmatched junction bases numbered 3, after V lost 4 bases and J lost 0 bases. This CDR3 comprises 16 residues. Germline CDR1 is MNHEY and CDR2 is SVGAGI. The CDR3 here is CASSSSGGASYNEQFF. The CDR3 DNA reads TGTGCCAGCAGTTCCAGCGGGGGGGCCTCCTACAATGAGCAGTTCTTC.

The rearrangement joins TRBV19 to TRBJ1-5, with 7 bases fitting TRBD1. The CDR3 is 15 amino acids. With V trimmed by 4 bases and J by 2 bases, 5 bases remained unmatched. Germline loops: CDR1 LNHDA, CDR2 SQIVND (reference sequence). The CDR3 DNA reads TGTGCCAGTAGTAGTAACAGGGGACGCAATCAGCCCCAGCATTTT. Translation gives CASSSNRGRNQPQHF.